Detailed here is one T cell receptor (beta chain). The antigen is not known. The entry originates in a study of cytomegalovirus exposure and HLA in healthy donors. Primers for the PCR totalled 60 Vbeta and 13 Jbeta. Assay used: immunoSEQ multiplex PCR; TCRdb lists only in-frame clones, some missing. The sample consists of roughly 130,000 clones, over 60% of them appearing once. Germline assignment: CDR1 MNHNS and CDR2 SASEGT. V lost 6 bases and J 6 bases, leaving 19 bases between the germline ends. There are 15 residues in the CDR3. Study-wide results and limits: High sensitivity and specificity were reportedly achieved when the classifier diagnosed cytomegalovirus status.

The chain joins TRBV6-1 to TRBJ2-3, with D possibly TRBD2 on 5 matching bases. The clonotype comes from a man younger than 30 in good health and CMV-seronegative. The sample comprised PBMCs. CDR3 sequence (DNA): TGTGCCAGCAGCCGGACCCTCCTTCCGGGGGATACGCAGTATTTT. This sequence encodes CASSRTLLPGDTQYF.